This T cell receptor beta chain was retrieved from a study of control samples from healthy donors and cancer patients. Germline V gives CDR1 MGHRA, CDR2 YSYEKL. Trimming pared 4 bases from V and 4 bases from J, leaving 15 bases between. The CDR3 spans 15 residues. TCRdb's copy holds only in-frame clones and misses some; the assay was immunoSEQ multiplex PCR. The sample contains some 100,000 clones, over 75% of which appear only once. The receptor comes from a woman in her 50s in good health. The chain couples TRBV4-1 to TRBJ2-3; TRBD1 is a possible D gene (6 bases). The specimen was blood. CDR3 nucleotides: TGCGCCAGCAGCCCTCACCTTGGGGGCCCAGATACGCAGTATTTT. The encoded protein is CASSPHLGGPDTQYF.